A single T cell receptor (beta chain) is shown here with its context. Its cognate antigen has yet to be identified. Sequence at one end of the junction differs from germline and may be a read error. Counted from cysteine to phenylalanine, this CDR3 has 15 amino acids. Only CDR3 DNA is held: 45 bases, read in frame from base 1. CDR1 LNHNV and CDR2 YYDKDF were looked up in the germline V gene (reference sequence). These data are taken from a study of T-cell memory formation after mild COVID-19 (dated by TCRdb to 2020 to 2022). With respect to the entire study: Most TCR sequence clusters were specific to one of the two donors. T-cell clones expanding and contracting after mild COVID-19 in a couple of donors were tracked by longitudinal TCRalpha and TCRbeta repertoire sequencing. The cohort comprised two young, previously healthy adult volunteers, one female and one male.

Paper-wide results and their limitations: Some responding clones were found in pre-infection memory, which suggests that pre-existing cross-reactive memory T cells took part in the SARS-CoV-2 response. SARS-CoV-2 specificity of the second-wave clones peaking on day 37 was not confirmed. The study included only a couple of mild cases, and larger cohorts that include severe cases with pre-infection samples were judged to be necessary. Contracting CD4+ clones appeared mostly in the CM and EM memory subsets, whereas CD8+ clones were enriched in EMRA. Clones contracting from day 15 to 85 had balanced CD4/CD8 phenotypes, while a second wave expanding from day 15 to 37 was biased towards CD4+.

The listed sequencing device is Illumina NovaSeq 6000. cDNA libraries for TCRalpha and TCRbeta were prepared by 5'RACE using constant-segment primers, with sample barcodes and unique molecular identifiers added. Trizol reagent was used to extract RNA from every sample. Amplification of the libraries took two PCR steps, and the second step added a second sample barcode plus Illumina TruSeq adapters. Sequencing of the libraries was done on an Illumina NovaSeq, producing 2 x 150 bp paired-end reads. In the authors' own workflow: Reads were demultiplexed and collapsed into UMI-guided consensus sequences with migec v1.2.7. Using mixcr v2.1.11, the UMI consensuses were aligned to TRA and TRB V and J templates and assembled into clonotypes. Expanded or contracted clonotypes were those called significant by both edgeR and NoisET, with noise models trained on biological replicates. edgeR calls used a false discovery rate-adjusted p below 0.01 and a log2 fold-change threshold of 1. As an exploratory analysis of dynamics, PCA with hierarchical clustering was applied to max-normalized trajectories of the 1000 most abundant clonotypes. The CD4 or CD8 phenotype of responding clones was assigned using the separately sequenced CD4+ and CD8+ repertoires. TCRdb trimmed the raw reads at Q25, called clones with MiXCR and kept productive beta chains. Rows matching on CDR3 protein sequence are summarized as one entry with the most common DNA and genes. The V and J calls and clone size come from TCRdb's table, not from the authors' own analysis. Present in this sample are about 2,300 distinct CDR3 sequences, less than 75% of which were seen just once. Roughly 9% of the sample is held by the ten biggest clonotypes.

Ficoll-Paque density gradient centrifugation was used to isolate PBMCs. This receptor was identified in an adult who had mild COVID-19 (a few samples of this study predate the infection). The sample titles of this study are shuffled in the database, so cell type and time point are left out. The rearranged chain carries TRBV15 and TRBJ2-4; TRBD1 is a weak D gene call, 5 bases matching. The specimen sequenced was PBMCs or a T cell subset sorted from them (not recorded which). The nucleotide sequence is given as TGTGCCACCAGCAGCCTAACAGGAGCCGAAAACATTCAGTACTTC. The resulting protein is CATSSLTGAENIQYF.